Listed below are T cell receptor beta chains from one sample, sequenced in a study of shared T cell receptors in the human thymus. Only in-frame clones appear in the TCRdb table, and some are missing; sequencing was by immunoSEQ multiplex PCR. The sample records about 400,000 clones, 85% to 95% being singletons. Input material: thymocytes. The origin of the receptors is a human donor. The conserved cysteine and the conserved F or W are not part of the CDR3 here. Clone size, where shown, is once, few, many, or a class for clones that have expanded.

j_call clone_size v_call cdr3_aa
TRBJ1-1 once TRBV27 ASSFTGGADTEAF
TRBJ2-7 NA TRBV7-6 ASSLGSRVYEQY
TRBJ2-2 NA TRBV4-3 ASRRQDKNTGELF
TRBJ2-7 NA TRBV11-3 ASSFSGDSYEQY
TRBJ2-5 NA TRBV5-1 ASSNGTSGRGAQY
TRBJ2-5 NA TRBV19 ASTPKGIQETQY
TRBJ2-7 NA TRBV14 ASSPDTADSYEQY
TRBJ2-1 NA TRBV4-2 ASSPGTVSNEQF
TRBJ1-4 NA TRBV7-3 ASSLGLVGQVNEKLF
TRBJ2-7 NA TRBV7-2 ASSLTPVPEQY
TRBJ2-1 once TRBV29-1 SVEDRAGGHYNEQF
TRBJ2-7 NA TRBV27 ASSPRSSYEQY
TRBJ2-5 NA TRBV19 ASSIEGTQY
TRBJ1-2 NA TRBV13 ASSLGVRFYYGYT
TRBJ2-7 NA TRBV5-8 ASSFRDRGAYEQY
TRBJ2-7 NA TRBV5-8 ASRPTYYEQY
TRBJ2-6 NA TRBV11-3 ASSPGQSSSGANVLT
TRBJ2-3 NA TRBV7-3 ASSPQGIPDTQY
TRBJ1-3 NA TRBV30 AWRAPRDTQNTIY
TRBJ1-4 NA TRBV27 ASSSDSRVANEKLF
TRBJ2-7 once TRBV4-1 ASSQEPSAGAYEQY
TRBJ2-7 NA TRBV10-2 ASSESTERDEQY
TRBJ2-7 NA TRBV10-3 AITENRSSYEQY
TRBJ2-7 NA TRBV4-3 ASSQDHRQGRFEY
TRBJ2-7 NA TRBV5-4 ASSSGRPRVGEQY
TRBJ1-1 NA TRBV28 ASSLRNTEAF
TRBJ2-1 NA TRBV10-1 ASSDLAGGSYNEQF
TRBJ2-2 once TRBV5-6 ASSFVRAGLWGDTGELF